This T cell receptor (beta chain) was recorded in a study of spatial heterogeneity in lung cancer. V gave up 5 bases and J gave up 0 bases; unmatched junction bases: 4. Germline V gives CDR1 SGHAT, CDR2 FQNNGV. This CDR3 comprises 16 residues. The sample's time point: blood at routine non-recurrence follow-up after resection. Tumor, nontumor lung or frozen PBMC supplied whole RNA, sequenced without sorting. Using its own MiXCR run on the 5' RACE reads, TCRdb lists one record per CDR3 protein. The sample has more than 95,000 distinct CDR3 sequences; 10% to 15% are singletons. This clonotype was observed a few times.

This sample comprised PBMCs, obtained at follow-up. The origin of this receptor is a male donor with early-stage non-small cell lung cancer. This sequence joins TRBV11-2 and TRBJ2-2, with 9 bases identical to TRBD1. The CDR3 is CASSGRQGANTGELFF. The CDR3 coding sequence is TGTGCCAGCAGCGGACGACAGGGGGCGAACACCGGGGAGCTGTTTTTT.